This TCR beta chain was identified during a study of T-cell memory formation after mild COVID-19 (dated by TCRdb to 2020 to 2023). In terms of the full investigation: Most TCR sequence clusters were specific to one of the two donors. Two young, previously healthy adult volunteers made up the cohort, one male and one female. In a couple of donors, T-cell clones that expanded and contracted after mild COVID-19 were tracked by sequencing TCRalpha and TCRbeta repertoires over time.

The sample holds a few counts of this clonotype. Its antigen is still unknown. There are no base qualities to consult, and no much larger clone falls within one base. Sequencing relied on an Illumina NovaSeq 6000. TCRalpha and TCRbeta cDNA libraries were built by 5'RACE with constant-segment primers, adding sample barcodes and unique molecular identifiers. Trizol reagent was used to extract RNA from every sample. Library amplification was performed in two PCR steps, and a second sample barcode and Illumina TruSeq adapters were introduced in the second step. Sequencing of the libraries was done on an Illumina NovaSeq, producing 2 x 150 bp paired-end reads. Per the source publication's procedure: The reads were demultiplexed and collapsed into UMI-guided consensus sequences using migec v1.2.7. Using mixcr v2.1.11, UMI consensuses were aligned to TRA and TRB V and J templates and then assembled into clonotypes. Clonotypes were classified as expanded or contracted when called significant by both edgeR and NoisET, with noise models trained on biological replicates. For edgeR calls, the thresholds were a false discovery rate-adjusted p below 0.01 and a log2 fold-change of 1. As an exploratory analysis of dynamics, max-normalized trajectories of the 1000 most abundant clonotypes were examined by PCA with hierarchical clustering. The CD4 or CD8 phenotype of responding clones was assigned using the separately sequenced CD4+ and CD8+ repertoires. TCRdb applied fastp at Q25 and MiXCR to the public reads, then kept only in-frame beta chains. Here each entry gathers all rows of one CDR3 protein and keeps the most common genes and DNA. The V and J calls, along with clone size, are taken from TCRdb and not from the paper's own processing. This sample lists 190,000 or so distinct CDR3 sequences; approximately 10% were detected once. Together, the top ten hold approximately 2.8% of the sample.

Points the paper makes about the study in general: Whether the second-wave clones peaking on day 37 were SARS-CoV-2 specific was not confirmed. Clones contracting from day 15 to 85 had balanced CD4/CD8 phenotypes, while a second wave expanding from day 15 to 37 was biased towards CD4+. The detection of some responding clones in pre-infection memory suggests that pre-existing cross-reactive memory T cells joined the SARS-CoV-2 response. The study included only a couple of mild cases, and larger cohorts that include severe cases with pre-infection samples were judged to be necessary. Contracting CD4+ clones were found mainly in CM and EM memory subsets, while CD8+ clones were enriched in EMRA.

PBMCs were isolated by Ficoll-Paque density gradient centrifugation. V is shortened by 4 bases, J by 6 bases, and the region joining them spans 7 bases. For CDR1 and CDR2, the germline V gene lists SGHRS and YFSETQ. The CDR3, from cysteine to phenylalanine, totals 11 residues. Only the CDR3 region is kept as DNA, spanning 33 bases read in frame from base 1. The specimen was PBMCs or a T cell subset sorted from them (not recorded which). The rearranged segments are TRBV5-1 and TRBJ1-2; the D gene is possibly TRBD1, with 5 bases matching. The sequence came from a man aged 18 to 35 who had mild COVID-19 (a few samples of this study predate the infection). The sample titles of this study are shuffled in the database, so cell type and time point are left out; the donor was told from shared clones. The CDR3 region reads CASSTRDGYTF. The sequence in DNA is TGCGCCAGCAGCACCAGGGATGGCTACACCTTC.